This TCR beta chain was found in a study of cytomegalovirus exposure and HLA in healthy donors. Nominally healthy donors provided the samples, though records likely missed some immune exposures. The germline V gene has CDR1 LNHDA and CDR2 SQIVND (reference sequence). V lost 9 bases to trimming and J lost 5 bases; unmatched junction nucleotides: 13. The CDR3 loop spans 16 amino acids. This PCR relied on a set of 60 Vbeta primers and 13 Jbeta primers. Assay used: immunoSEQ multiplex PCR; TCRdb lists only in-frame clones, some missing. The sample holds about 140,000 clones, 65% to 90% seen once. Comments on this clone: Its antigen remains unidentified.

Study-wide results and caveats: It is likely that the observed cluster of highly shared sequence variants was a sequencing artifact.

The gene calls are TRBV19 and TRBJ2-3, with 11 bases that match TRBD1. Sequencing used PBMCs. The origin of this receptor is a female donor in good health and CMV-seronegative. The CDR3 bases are TGTGCCAGCTCGGACGGGACAGGGGGTCTGGGAGATACGCAGTATTTT. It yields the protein CASSDGTGGLGDTQYF.